The text below deals with one T cell receptor (beta chain). The protocol was immunoSEQ multiplex PCR, while the TCRdb copy is restricted to in-frame clones and leaves out a portion. The repertoire holds a few hundred thousand clones, with under 85% as singletons. From germline, CDR1 is SGHTA and CDR2 FQGNSA. CDR3 length: 14 amino acids. With 3 bases clipped from V and 8 bases from J, the junction kept 7 bases outside the gene matches. The data derive from a study of blood T cell repertoires in COVID-19. Looking at the study overall: In each case, the material was cDNA or gDNA derived from T cells, B-cell-depleted T cells, or PBMCs.

The origin of this receptor is a man aged 30 to 39 who had recovered from COVID-19. V gene TRBV7-2 combines with J gene TRBJ1-2; TRBD1 agrees at 9 bases. Sample: peripheral blood. The CDR3 spells CASSFGTGRGGYTF. As DNA, the CDR3 is TGTGCCAGCAGCTTCGGGACAGGGCGAGGAGGCTACACCTTC.